The T cell receptor (beta chain) described here comes from a study of radiotherapy plus CTLA-4 blockade in lung cancer. Study results and caveats: The best prediction of response reportedly came from early blood T cell clone dynamics, with interferon-beta. Blood-borne expansion of tumor-derived TCR clones followed radiotherapy plus ipilimumab.

The method was immunoSEQ multiplex PCR; TCRdb's version includes in-frame clones alone and lacks a portion of them. This sample has more than 35,000 clones; approximately 89% occur once, and the top ten carry 5% to 7.5%. CDR1 SNHLY and CDR2 FYNNEI come from the germline V gene. The J segment lost 7 bases and the V segment lost 2 bases, leaving 4 bases of the junction unmatched. This CDR3 has 14 amino acids. For this clone: Its matching antigen is unknown.

Patients had chemo-refractory metastatic non-small-cell lung cancer and received focal radiation plus CTLA-4 blockade that used ipilimumab. The chain recombines TRBV2 with TRBJ2-7, with 11 bases identical to TRBD2. The specimen comprised peripheral blood, sampled from a patient treated with radiotherapy plus ipilimumab. The source is a human donor with non-small cell lung cancer who had stable disease on radiotherapy plus ipilimumab. The CDR3, as DNA: TGTGCCAGCAGTGAACTAGCGGGAGGTGGAGAGCAGTACTTC. Translating it yields CASSELAGGGEQYF.